The 20 T cell receptor beta chains below come from one sample, sequenced in a study of CD8 T cells in cerebrospinal fluid in Alzheimer's disease. TCRdb reprocessed the 10x single-cell sequencing reads and reports one entry per CDR3 protein, with no DNA. The listing contains 1,000 to 1,200 distinct CDR3 sequences. Source material: cerebrospinal fluid. The receptors were sampled from a human donor in good health.

This clonotype is medium-sized by frequency. The J gene is TRBJ2-2, the V gene TRBV29-1; the D call of TRBD1 rests on TCRdb alone, since no DNA is present to check it. The CDR3 consists of 13 residues. Germline CDR1 is SQVTM and CDR2 is ANQGSEA. This chain's CDR3 is CSVGTGFTGELFF.

This clonotype is identified as large (0.1 to 1%) from frequency. The chain carries TRBV11-2 and TRBJ2-1; TCRdb designates TRBD2, a call that cannot be tested without DNA. Germline lookup yields CDR1 SGHAT and CDR2 FQNNGV. The CDR3 has 17 residues. This CDR3 is CASSLPLSSGGAREQFF.

This clonotype shows up as medium-sized by frequency. CDR3 amino acids: CASSQNSPLHF. The chain recombines TRBV18 with TRBJ1-6. The CDR3 spans 11 residues. Germline assignment: CDR1 KGHSH and CDR2 LQKENI.

This clonotype is labeled medium-sized based on frequency. The rearrangement joins TRBV7-2 to TRBJ1-4; lacking DNA, the TRBD1 call made by TCRdb goes unchecked. This CDR3 is built from 14 residues. Germline CDR1 and CDR2: SGHTA and FQGNSA. The CDR3 loop reads CASSEDRGRRKLFF.

In terms of frequency, this clonotype is medium-sized. The chain recombines TRBV5-4 with TRBJ2-7; absent DNA, TCRdb's TRBD1 call cannot be checked. This CDR3 comprises 16 residues. The V gene's germline CDR1 is SGHNT and CDR2 YYREEE (reference sequence). CDR3 region: CASSSRRDRAGYEQYF.

This clonotype is labeled medium-sized based on frequency. The rearrangement links TRBV7-9 to TRBJ2-7; TCRdb proposes TRBD2, but this gene call is untestable without DNA. CDR3 length: 12 amino acids. CDR1 is SEHNR, CDR2 FQNEAQ, per germline (reference sequence). The chain's CDR3 is CASSAAGREQYF.

Measured by frequency, this clonotype is medium-sized. The rearrangement uses TRBV5-6 and TRBJ1-6; the D call from TCRdb, TRBD1, cannot be confirmed without DNA. The CDR3 consists of 12 residues. Looked up from germline, CDR1 is SGHDT and CDR2 is YYEEEE. CDR3: CASSSQGGPLHF. Using reference TRBV5-6 and TRBJ1-6 for the parts outside the CDR3, the full variable domain is DAGVTQSPTHLIKTRGQQVTLRCSPKSGHDTVSWYQQALGQGPQFIFQYYEEEERQRGNFPDRFSGHQFPNYSSELNVNALLLGDSALYLCASSSQGGPLHFGNGTRLTVT.

Judged by frequency, this clonotype is medium-sized. J is TRBJ1-1 and V is TRBV6-2 or TRBV6-3. This CDR3 comprises 14 residues. Germline assignment: CDR1 MNHEY and CDR2 SVGEGT. This chain's CDR3 is CASSSGEIESEAFF.

This clonotype is classed as medium-sized by frequency. V usage is TRBV5-1 and J usage is TRBJ2-3. The CDR3 has 12 amino acids. Germline V CDR1 and CDR2: SGHRS, YFSETQ. CDR3 sequence: CASSLATDTQYF.

Judged by frequency, this clonotype is medium-sized. The chain employs TRBV6-1 and TRBJ1-2; TCRdb gives TRBD1 as the D gene, but with no DNA this cannot be confirmed. The germline V gene has CDR1 MNHNS and CDR2 SASEGT. CDR3 length: 15 amino acids. The CDR3 here is CASSQGGGAVYGYTF.

By frequency, this clonotype is large. This rearrangement joins TRBV10-3 to TRBJ2-3; the TCRdb D gene call, TRBD2, has no DNA to confirm it. This CDR3 has 18 residues. In germline, CDR1 is ENHRY, CDR2 SYGVKD. CDR3 residues: CAISEPGLAGAGTDTQYF.

This clonotype is deemed medium-sized by its frequency. The gene calls are TRBV27 and TRBJ1-2; TCRdb selects TRBD1, and the lack of DNA leaves this call unchecked. Germline values: CDR1 MNHEY, CDR2 SMNVEV (reference sequence). The length of the CDR3 is 16 residues. CDR3 loop: CASSSWAGDSRDGYTF.

The rearrangement joins TRBV25-1 to TRBJ2-3; checking the TCRdb D call of TRBD2 is not possible without DNA. The length of the CDR3 is 17 residues. Germline V gene sequence: CDR1 MGHDK, CDR2 SYGVNS. CDR3 amino acids: CASGGLAGRWATDTQYF.

The CDR3: CSARGRQGVNSPLHF. V usage is TRBV20-1 and J usage is TRBJ1-6; without DNA, the TCRdb call of TRBD1 cannot be checked. The CDR3 is 15 amino acids. CDR1 is DFQATT, CDR2 SNEGSKA, per germline (reference sequence).

Its frequency marks this clonotype as medium-sized. The chain joins TRBV9 to TRBJ2-3; absent DNA, TCRdb's TRBD2 call cannot be checked. The length of the CDR3 is 17 residues. Per the germline V gene, CDR1 is SGDLS and CDR2 is YYNGEE. The CDR3 here is CASSVELGVSSTDTQYF. Full variable domain (missing parts from reference TRBV9 and TRBJ2-3): DSGVTQTPKHLITATGQRVTLRCSPRSGDLSVYWYQQSLDQGLQFLIQYYNGEERAKGNILERFSAQQFPDLHSELNLSSLELGDSALYFCASSVELGVSSTDTQYFGPGTRLTVL.

This clonotype counts as medium-sized (0.01 to 0.1%) by frequency. The J gene is TRBJ1-1, the V gene TRBV7-6; TCRdb indicates TRBD1, and absent DNA this call remains unverified. The CDR3 is 15 amino acids. Germline V lookup: CDR1 SGHVS, CDR2 FNYEAQ. The CDR3 loop reads CASSLGRQPPGEAFF.

By frequency, this clonotype registers medium-sized (0.01 to 0.1%). The rearrangement joins TRBV6-1 to TRBJ1-2; TCRdb's D gene call, TRBD1, goes unchecked for lack of DNA. The CDR3 covers 13 residues. Germline CDR1 is MNHNS and CDR2 is SASEGT. CDR3 in amino acids: CASRGQDFYGYTF.

This clonotype is classed as medium-sized by frequency. The rearrangement links TRBV29-1 to TRBJ2-3; TCRdb gives TRBD1 as the D gene, but with no DNA this cannot be confirmed. The CDR3 loop spans 14 amino acids. From germline, CDR1 is SQVTM and CDR2 ANQGSEA. The CDR3 sequence is CSVRPRGQGNPQYF.

Its frequency marks this clonotype as medium-sized (0.01 to 0.1%). The rearrangement joins TRBV29-1 to TRBJ2-5; TCRdb calls TRBD2, which cannot be checked without DNA. The germline V gene has CDR1 SQVTM and CDR2 ANQGSEA. The CDR3 totals 14 residues. This chain's CDR3 is CSVTSGGWGETQYF.

Frequency places this clonotype as medium-sized. CDR3 amino acids: CASSLVETGGTEAFF. The rearrangement links TRBV12-3 or TRBV12-4 to TRBJ1-1; checking the TCRdb D call of TRBD1 is not possible without DNA. CDR3 length: 15 amino acids.